This TCR beta chain was sequenced during a study of blood T cell repertoires in COVID-19. Across the study: Some COVID-19 samples were acute and others convalescent; all came from the United States, Italy and Spain.

In the authors' methods: Scientists estimated how many nucleated cells there were by amplifying reference gene primers. Clones were sequenced by immunoSEQ multiplex PCR, and TCRdb holds only the in-frame ones, with some missing. V, J and clone size derive from that table, while D and trimming were established from the DNA sequence. Altogether some 400,000 clones are present, approximately 80% being singletons, with the ten largest covering roughly 1.2%. The V gene's germline CDR1 is SEHNR and CDR2 FQNEAQ (reference sequence). This CDR3 has 17 amino acids. Losses at the gene ends were 4 bases for V and 2 bases for J; bases not matched to a gene: 8.

This TCR derives from a human donor with acute or convalescent COVID-19. The donor label of this sample is uncertain. This rearrangement joins TRBV7-9 to TRBJ2-3, with TRBD2 matching over 11 bases. Material for sequencing was peripheral blood. The CDR3 region is CASSSVLSGGVTDTQYF. The CDR3, as DNA: TGTGCCAGCAGCTCAGTCCTTAGCGGGGGGGTCACAGATACGCAGTATTTT. Based on the CDR3 plus reference TRBV7-9 and TRBJ2-3, the full variable domain is DTGVSQNPRHKITKRGQNVTFRCDPISEHNRLYWYRQTLGQGPEFLTYFQNEAQLEKSRLLSDRFSAERPKGSFSTLEIQRTEQGDSAMYLCASSSVLSGGVTDTQYFGPGTRLTVL.